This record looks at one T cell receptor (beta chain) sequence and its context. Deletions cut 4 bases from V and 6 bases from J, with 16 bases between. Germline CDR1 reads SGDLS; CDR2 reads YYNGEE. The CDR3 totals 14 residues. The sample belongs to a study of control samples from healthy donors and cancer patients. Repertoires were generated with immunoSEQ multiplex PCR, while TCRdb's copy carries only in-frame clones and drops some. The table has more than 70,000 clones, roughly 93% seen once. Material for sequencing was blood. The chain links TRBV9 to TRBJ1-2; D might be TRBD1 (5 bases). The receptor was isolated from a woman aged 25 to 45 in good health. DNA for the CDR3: TGTGCCAGCAGCTCTAGAGACAGCATTAATGGCTACACCTTC. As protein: CASSSRDSINGYTF.